Listed below are T cell receptor beta chains from one sample, sequenced in a study of cytomegalovirus exposure and HLA in healthy donors. The protocol was immunoSEQ multiplex PCR, while the TCRdb copy is restricted to in-frame clones and leaves out a portion. The table lists around 94,000 clones, approximately 77% of them singletons. The sequencing input was PBMCs. These TCRs come from a woman between 40 and 55 years old in good health and CMV-seronegative. CDR3s include the opening cysteine and the closing phenylalanine or tryptophan. The D gene is left open where the match is weak. Clone sizes are given selectively: once, few, many, or a class where the clone is expanded.

j_call	v_call	cdr3_length	clone_size	d_call	cdr3_aa	cdr3_nt
TRBJ1-5	TRBV7-9	16	few	.	CASSLFLGDGNQPQHF	TGTGCCAGCAGCTTATTTTTGGGAGACGGCAATCAGCCCCAGCATTTT
TRBJ1-4	TRBV7-2	15	few	.	CASSSFSGGDEKLFF	TGTGCCAGCAGCTCCTTCTCTGGGGGGGATGAAAAACTGTTTTTT
TRBJ2-3	TRBV7-9	15	.	TRBD1	CASSYRTGFTDTQYF	TGTGCCAGCAGTTACAGGACAGGGTTCACAGATACGCAGTATTTT
TRBJ2-2	TRBV7-9	14	once	.	CASSLGQRFGELFF	TGTGCCAGCAGCTTAGGACAGCGATTTGGGGAGCTGTTTTTT
TRBJ1-2	TRBV2	15	.	.	CASREGQGGNYGYTF	TGTGCCAGCAGGGAAGGACAAGGGGGTAACTATGGCTACACCTTC
TRBJ2-6	TRBV25-1	13	.	.	CASSLSGANVLTF	TGTGCCAGCAGTCTCTCTGGGGCCAACGTCCTGACTTTC
TRBJ2-1	TRBV7-2	19	.	TRBD1	CASSSRTRTGSPFPDEQFF	TGTGCCAGCAGCTCCCGCACTAGGACAGGGAGCCCCTTTCCCGATGAGCAGTTCTTC
TRBJ2-1	TRBV9	18	.	.	CASSVDRGGRLRLNEQFF	TGTGCCAGCAGCGTAGACAGGGGGGGGCGGTTGAGGCTCAATGAGCAGTTCTTC
TRBJ2-7	TRBV29-1	13	few	.	CSVSTGVFYEQYF	TGCAGCGTTTCGACAGGCGTGTTCTACGAGCAGTACTTC
TRBJ2-5	TRBV5-1	14	few	.	CASSHGGVTETQYF	TGCGCCAGCAGCCACGGCGGGGTTACCGAGACCCAGTACTTC